This T cell receptor (beta chain) was sequenced for a study of T cell responses to AZD1222 COVID-19 vaccine. TCRdb keeps only in-frame clones here, not all; method: immunoSEQ multiplex PCR. The sample records about 140,000 clones, roughly 91% being singletons. This CDR3 has 15 amino acids. Germline V lookup: CDR1 MDHEN, CDR2 SYDVKM. V shed 8 bases and J shed 4 bases, with 20 bases lying between them. Both about-4-week and about-12-week second-dose recipients were combined. Sequences were derived from peripheral blood, sampled 28 days after the second AZD1222 dose. The origin of this receptor is an adult who received the AZD1222 COVID-19 vaccine. The V call is TRBV28, the J call TRBJ1-2; possibly TRBD1 for D (6 bases). The CDR3 reads CASWGTTGATYGYTF. CDR3 DNA: TGTGCCAGCTGGGGGACCACGGGGGCCACCTATGGCTACACCTTC.